The 13 T cell receptor beta chains below come from one sample, sequenced in a study of shared clonotypes between healthy human individuals. Clones were sequenced by immunoSEQ multiplex PCR, and TCRdb holds only the in-frame ones, with some missing. The table shows 2 million to 2.5 million clones, with around 90% occurring only once. The sequencing input was naive CD4+ T cells from PBMCs. Documented subset: CD45RA+ positively selected. Every receptor here comes from a man between 18 and 29 years old in good health. Some clones in this sample may be carry-over from other donors' samples.

The chain recombines TRBV28 with TRBJ2-7, with 9 nucleotides matching TRBD2. The CDR3 spans 16 residues. CDR1 and CDR2 (germline): MDHEN, SYDVKM. Trimming took 4 bases from V and 7 from J; bases not matched to a gene: 14. The CDR3, as DNA: TGTGCCAGCAGTTCCATCGGGGGCGGGAGGGCGTCTGAGCAGTACTTC. Amino acids: CASSSIGGGRASEQYF. Drawing the rest from reference TRBV28 and TRBJ2-7, the complete variable domain is DVKVTQSSRYLVKRTGEKVFLECVQDMDHENMFWYRQDPGLGLRLIYFSYDVKMKEKGDIPEGYSVSREKKERFSLILESASTNQTSMYLCASSSIGGGRASEQYFGPGTRLTVT.

The chain combines TRBV7-2 with TRBJ2-3; the match to TRBD2 covers 9 bases. The trim removed 10 bases at V and 0 bases at J, leaving 5 bases unmatched. CDR1 SGHTA and CDR2 FQGNSA come from the germline V gene. CDR3 size: 14 residues. Here the CDR3 reads CATRLAVSTDTQYF. Written as DNA, the CDR3 is TGTGCCACTCGACTAGCGGTTAGCACAGATACGCAGTATTTT.

The CDR3 here is CATSTDNLLTGTGHYEQYF. For the CDR3, the DNA is TGTGCCACCAGCACTGACAACCTTTTAACCGGGACAGGCCACTACGAGCAGTACTTC. V is TRBV15 and J is TRBJ2-7, with TRBD1 identical over 8 bases. With 4 bases clipped from V and 3 bases from J, the junction kept 20 bases outside the gene matches. The germline V gene encodes CDR1 LNHNV and CDR2 YYDKDF (reference sequence). This CDR3 comprises 19 residues.

J is TRBJ1-1 and V is TRBV28; possible D gene TRBD1, 6 bases. Germline V lookup: CDR1 MDHEN, CDR2 SYDVKM. The V end was cut by 6 bases, the J end by 6 bases, with 11 bases between. The length of the CDR3 is 12 residues. CDR3 nucleotide sequence: TGTGCCAGCAGGGGGGGCGGACCTGAAGCTTTCTTT. Translated: CASRGGGPEAFF.

This sequence joins TRBV28 and TRBJ2-7, with 9 bases matching TRBD1. Germline trimming cut 6 bases from V and 2 bases from J; bases unmatched to any gene: 8. Germline V lookup: CDR1 MDHEN, CDR2 SYDVKM. The CDR3 consists of 15 residues. The CDR3 loop is CASSEDRGAAYEQYF. CDR3 coding DNA: TGTGCCAGCAGCGAGGACAGGGGCGCAGCCTACGAGCAGTACTTC.

This rearrangement joins TRBV6-5 to TRBJ2-1, with D tentatively TRBD1 (6 bases). Trimming took off 4 bases at V and 5 bases at J, with 15 bases between the two ends. The CDR3 extends over 15 amino acids. CDR1 and CDR2 from the germline V gene are MNHEY and SVGAGI. The DNA for the CDR3 is TGTGCCAGCAGTTCACGGGACAAACCAAACAATGAGCAGTTCTTC. It specifies CASSSRDKPNNEQFF.

The genes are TRBV9 and TRBJ2-5; the match to TRBD1 covers 8 bases. CDR1 is SGDLS and CDR2 is YYNGEE in the germline V gene. After removal of 2 bases from V and 1 base from J, the junction contained 7 bases not matched to a gene. The CDR3 runs 16 residues. CDR3 loop: CASSVQGALFQETQYF. Here the CDR3 DNA reads TGTGCCAGCAGCGTTCAGGGGGCGTTGTTCCAAGAGACCCAGTACTTC.

CDR3 sequence: CASSPSNEKLFF. The CDR3 bases are TGTGCCAGCAGTCCTTCAAATGAAAAACTGTTTTTT. J is TRBJ1-4 and V is TRBV2; no reliable D call. The germline V gene has CDR1 SNHLY and CDR2 FYNNEI. This CDR3 has 12 residues. Trimming left V 5 bases short and J 5 bases short, with 6 bases between.

This chain links TRBV5-1 with TRBJ2-5; weak D call: TRBD2 (6 bases). The CDR3 covers 17 residues. V lost 4 bases, J lost 4 bases, and 23 bases lay in between. Germline-derived CDR1 and CDR2 are SGHRS and YFSETQ. CDR3 in DNA: TGCGCCAGCAGCACACCACCGGGACTTCCCCAGGCAGAGACCCAGTACTTC. Amino acids: CASSTPPGLPQAETQYF.

The rearrangement links TRBV7-9 to TRBJ2-1; no reliable D call. V lost 2 bases, J lost 2 bases, and 16 bases lay in between. Germline V gene data show CDR1 as SEHNR and CDR2 as FQNEAQ (reference sequence). CDR3 length equals 17 residues. CDR3 sequence: CASSLSRLPVAYNEQFF. CDR3 nucleotide sequence: TGTGCCAGCAGCTTAAGTCGTCTCCCAGTAGCCTACAATGAGCAGTTCTTC.

V gene TRBV7-9 combines with J gene TRBJ2-1; tentative D call: TRBD2 (6 bases). The CDR3 has 15 amino acids. CDR1 is SEHNR, CDR2 FQNEAQ, per germline (reference sequence). Trimming cost V 0 bases and J 9 bases, with 15 bases left between them. CDR3 DNA sequence: TGTGCCAGCAGCTTAGCCGGACTTGTGGGGGGTGAGCAGTTCTTC. Its translation is CASSLAGLVGGEQFF.

The chain uses TRBV30 and TRBJ1-1; D call uncertain. The V gene's germline CDR1 is GTSNPN and CDR2 SVGIG (reference sequence). The V end was cut by 3 bases, the J end by 4 bases, with 18 bases between. The CDR3 sequence is 15 residues long. The CDR3 spells CAWRKDVGFGTEAFF. CDR3 nucleotide sequence: TGTGCCTGGAGGAAAGACGTGGGTTTTGGCACTGAAGCTTTCTTT.

This chain links TRBV10-3 with TRBJ2-7, with 7 bases fitting TRBD1. Germline V lookup: CDR1 ENHRY, CDR2 SYGVKD. The CDR3 runs 13 residues. With V trimmed by 6 bases and J by 3 bases, 5 bases remained unmatched. The CDR3 DNA reads TGTGCCATCAGCGGGACAGCCAACTACGAGCAGTACTTC. Translation gives CAISGTANYEQYF.